This is a list of T cell receptor beta chains from one sample in a study of Tregs in tolerant kidney transplant recipients. The method was immunoSEQ multiplex PCR; TCRdb's version includes in-frame clones alone and lacks a portion of them. The sample lists about 94,000 clones, 93% occurring once. The starting material was CD4+ T cells from blood, obtained before the transplant. The source is a human donor who received a combined kidney and bone marrow transplant. Both conserved end residues are part of each CDR3. D genes are given only for firm matches. Size values are once, few and many counts, or a class for expanded clones, and some rows have none.

-,15,TRBJ2-4,TRBD2,TRBV19,CASSIRTSGVNIQYF,TGTGCCAGTAGTATCCGGACTAGCGGGGTAAACATTCAGTACTTC
-,14,TRBJ2-5,TRBD2,TRBV2,CASSLSGGGETQYF,TGTGCCAGCAGTCTCAGCGGGGGTGGAGAGACCCAGTACTTC
-,15,TRBJ2-1,TRBD2,TRBV7-3,CASSFSSGGNNEQFF,TGTGCCAGCAGCTTCTCTAGCGGGGGGAACAATGAGCAGTTCTTC
-,17,TRBJ1-5,TRBD1,TRBV19,CASSMTLGQVPNQPQHF,TGTGCCAGTAGTATGACCTTGGGACAGGTGCCGAATCAGCCCCAGCATTTT
-,16,TRBJ2-5,TRBD2,TRBV7-9,CASSLGKTSGGETQYF,TGTGCCAGCAGCTTAGGGAAGACTAGCGGGGGGGAGACCCAGTACTTC
-,11,TRBJ1-1,-,TRBV29-1,CSVQWNTEAFF,TGCAGCGTCCAGTGGAACACTGAAGCTTTCTTT
-,13,TRBJ2-7,-,TRBV29-1,CSVGALDSYEQYF,TGCAGCGTCGGAGCCTTGGACAGCTACGAGCAGTACTTC
-,14,TRBJ2-5,TRBD1,TRBV5-1,CASSPLTGRETQYF,TGCGCCAGCAGCCCCCTGACAGGGCGAGAGACCCAGTACTTC
once,17,TRBJ2-7,-,TRBV4-1,CASSQAPRGQSPYEQYF,TGCGCCAGCAGCCAAGCCCCGCGGGGGCAGTCCCCCTACGAGCAGTACTTC
-,15,TRBJ2-7,-,TRBV4-3,CASSPTAQLSYEQYF,TGCGCCAGCAGCCCCACAGCCCAACTCTCCTACGAGCAGTACTTC
-,16,TRBJ2-1,-,TRBV7-2,CASSKGGGSGVNEQFF,TGTGCCAGCAGCAAAGGGGGAGGGTCAGGGGTCAATGAGCAGTTCTTC
-,16,TRBJ2-2,-,TRBV15,CATSSPQGGDTGELFF,TGTGCCACCAGCAGTCCCCAGGGGGGAGACACCGGGGAGCTGTTTTTT
-,15,TRBJ2-7,-,TRBV5-1,CASSSGSSLSYEQYF,TGCGCCAGCAGCTCGGGGTCGAGTCTCTCCTACGAGCAGTACTTC
few,17,TRBJ1-3,-,TRBV7-9,CASSPRSAADFRATIYF,TGTGCCAGCAGCCCTAGAAGTGCTGCTGATTTCCGAGCGACCATATATTTT
-,24,TRBJ2-6,TRBD2,TRBV5-3,CARSAAVSFLSGGVINSGANVLTF,TGTGCCAGAAGCGCCGCAGTTTCCTTTCTTTCGGGGGGTGTTATTAACTCTGGGGCCAACGTCCTGACTTTC
-,14,TRBJ1-3,-,TRBV7-2,CASSPGHRGNTIYF,TGTGCCAGCAGCCCGGGACACCGAGGAAACACCATATATTTT
-,16,TRBJ2-6,-,TRBV27,CASSRRMYSGANVLTF,TGTGCCAGCAGCCGGAGGATGTACTCTGGGGCCAACGTCCTGACTTTC
-,14,TRBJ1-1,-,TRBV7-6,CASSLQGANTEAFF,TGTGCCAGCAGCTTACAAGGGGCGAACACTGAAGCTTTCTTT
-,17,TRBJ2-1,TRBD2,TRBV14,CASSPGTSGTLYNEQFF,TGTGCCAGCAGCCCGGGGACTAGCGGGACTCTATACAATGAGCAGTTCTTC
-,16,TRBJ2-7,-,TRBV4-3,CASSQGARGLTYEQYF,TGCGCCAGCAGCCAAGGGGCGCGGGGGCTAACCTACGAGCAGTACTTC
-,18,TRBJ1-1,-,TRBV5-5,CASSLAGAPGQGNTEAFF,TGTGCCAGCAGCTTGGCTGGGGCACCGGGACAAGGGAACACTGAAGCTTTCTTT
-,15,TRBJ1-4,-,TRBV5-5,CASSLGGLLNEKLFF,TGTGCCAGCAGCTTGGGGGGACTTCTTAATGAAAAACTGTTTTTT
once,15,TRBJ1-5,-,TRBV5-1,CASSWQGGENQPQHF,TGCGCCAGCAGCTGGCAGGGAGGGGAAAATCAGCCCCAGCATTTT
-,15,TRBJ2-7,-,TRBV7-2,CASSLDKGYSYEQYF,TGTGCCAGCAGCTTAGATAAGGGGTACTCCTACGAGCAGTACTTC
-,14,TRBJ1-1,-,TRBV2,CASSVGVRDFEAFF,TGTGCCAGCAGTGTAGGCGTCAGGGATTTTGAAGCTTTCTTT
once,13,TRBJ2-5,TRBD1,TRBV28,CASSFSDRVGQYF,TGTGCCAGCAGTTTCTCAGACAGGGTGGGCCAGTACTTC
-,13,TRBJ1-2,-,TRBV5-1,CASSREGNYGYTF,TGCGCCAGCAGCAGGGAGGGGAACTATGGCTACACCTTC
-,16,TRBJ2-3,TRBD2,TRBV9,CASSVAGLAGTDTQYF,TGTGCCAGCAGCGTAGCGGGACTAGCGGGCACAGATACGCAGTATTTT
-,13,TRBJ1-4,-,TRBV30,CAWSRSTNEKLFF,TGTGCCTGGAGTCGGTCAACTAATGAAAAACTGTTTTTT
-,16,TRBJ2-1,TRBD2,TRBV4-3,CASSQDGVAGVNEQFF,TGCGCCAGCAGCCAAGATGGGGTAGCGGGGGTCAATGAGCAGTTCTTC
-,15,TRBJ1-2,TRBD1,TRBV18,CASSLRTGETDGYTF,TGTGCCAGCTCACTTCGGACAGGGGAAACGGATGGCTACACCTTC
-,15,TRBJ1-5,-,TRBV19,CASSIDIRVGQPQHF,TGTGCCAGTAGTATAGATATCAGGGTAGGTCAGCCCCAGCATTTT
-,15,TRBJ1-2,TRBD1,TRBV7-6,CASSCRDRIYYGYTF,TGTGCCAGCAGCTGCCGGGACAGGATCTACTATGGCTACACCTTC
-,13,TRBJ2-1,-,TRBV7-6,CASSLALGVEQFF,TGTGCCAGCAGCTTAGCATTAGGGGTTGAGCAGTTCTTC
-,14,TRBJ1-1,-,TRBV7-3,CASSTDPMNTEAFF,TGTGCCAGCTCGACAGACCCTATGAACACTGAAGCTTTCTTT
-,15,TRBJ2-1,TRBD1,TRBV29-1,CSVEGTGTAINEQFF,TGCAGCGTTGAAGGAACCGGGACAGCTATCAATGAGCAGTTCTTC
-,13,TRBJ1-1,-,TRBV5-1,CASSLDGGAEAFF,TGCGCCAGCAGCTTAGATGGCGGTGCTGAAGCTTTCTTT
-,16,TRBJ2-3,-,TRBV7-2,CASSQWFPRGGDTQYF,TGTGCCAGCAGCCAATGGTTCCCAAGGGGGGGGGATACGCAGTATTTT
-,16,TRBJ2-3,TRBD2,TRBV7-2,CASSSRTSGSTDTQYF,TGTGCCAGCAGCTCACGGACTAGCGGATCCACAGATACGCAGTATTTT
-,14,TRBJ1-2,-,TRBV7-9,CASSLEATVYGYTF,TGTGCCAGCAGCTTAGAGGCGACAGTCTATGGCTACACCTTC
once,16,TRBJ2-3,TRBD2,TRBV12-5,CASGPSVAGGVDTQYF,TGTGCTAGTGGTCCCTCGGTAGCGGGGGGAGTAGATACGCAGTATTTT
-,13,TRBJ1-2,TRBD1,TRBV10-2,CASSPTGNYGYTF,TGCGCCAGCAGTCCGACAGGGAACTATGGCTACACCTTC
-,13,TRBJ1-2,-,TRBV27,CASRSDSNYGYTF,TGTGCCAGCAGAAGCGACTCTAACTATGGCTACACCTTC
-,15,TRBJ2-7,-,TRBV4-3,CASSPTAQLSYEQYF,TGCGCCAGCAGCCCCACAGCCCAACTCTCCTACGAGCAGTACTTC
-,15,TRBJ2-1,TRBD2,TRBV30,CAWSEEASGRGEQFF,TGTGCCTGGAGTGAAGAGGCTAGCGGGAGGGGCGAGCAGTTCTTC
-,13,TRBJ2-5,-,TRBV7-8,CASSLTGTETQYF,TGTGCCAGCAGCCTAACAGGGACGGAGACCCAGTACTTC
-,13,TRBJ2-7,-,TRBV9,CASGPFASYEQYF,TGTGCCAGCGGCCCATTCGCCTCCTACGAGCAGTACTTC
-,15,TRBJ1-2,-,TRBV4-3,CASSQGPGVNYGYTF,TGCGCCAGCAGCCAAGGGCCAGGGGTTAACTATGGCTACACCTTC
once,14,TRBJ1-2,-,TRBV27,CASSFSPVAGGYTF,TGTGCCAGCAGTTTTTCTCCAGTGGCCGGGGGCTACACCTTC
-,15,TRBJ2-3,TRBD2,TRBV4-1,CASSQGGLAADTQYF,TGCGCCAGCAGCCAAGGGGGACTAGCGGCAGATACGCAGTATTTT
-,15,TRBJ2-2,-,TRBV6-5,CASSHYPGNTGELFF,TGTGCCAGCAGTCACTATCCGGGGAACACCGGGGAGCTGTTTTTT
-,13,TRBJ2-1,-,TRBV11-3,CASSLSRGNEQFF,TGTGCCAGCAGCTTAAGTAGGGGCAATGAGCAGTTCTTC
-,12,TRBJ1-1,-,TRBV7-9,CASSLGGSEAFF,TGTGCCAGCAGCTTAGGGGGCTCGGAAGCTTTCTTT
-,14,TRBJ2-2,-,TRBV5-1,CASSPDSVSGELFF,TGCGCCAGCAGCCCAGACAGTGTCTCCGGGGAGCTGTTTTTT
-,14,TRBJ1-4,TRBD1,TRBV19,CASRRDRVEEKLFF,TGTGCCAGTAGGAGGGACAGGGTGGAGGAAAAACTGTTTTTT